This TCR beta chain was profiled in a study of T cell responses to AZD1222 COVID-19 vaccine (dated by TCRdb to about 2021). Regarding the study in general: A total of roughly 240 trial participants underwent TCR sequencing, of whom 207 received two doses of AZD1222 and approximately 25 received two doses of the MenACWY control vaccine. Trial participants were enrolled by age into subgroups of 18-55, 56-69 and 70-plus years, and roughly 160, 29 and 62 TCR-sequenced participants, respectively, were included in these subgroups.

The CDR3 regions of human TCRbeta chains were subjected to immunosequencing. Regarding the original processing steps: Repertoire TCRs were checked for matches against a reference library of SARS-CoV-2-specific TCRs that had been generated using the MIRA antigen-specificity platform. Breadth meant the fraction of unique TCRs that were SARS-CoV-2-associated, whereas depth meant the fraction of total T cells that were SARS-CoV-2-associated. Each spike-specific TCR was assigned to its reactive spike region and to a CD4 or CD8 class using the MIRA data. Log10-transformed breadth and depth values were compared by one-way ANOVA with Sidak's multiple comparisons tests. This is the immuneACCESS table as TCRdb keeps it, with only in-frame sequences that have V and J called. A part of the clones is gone; compared with another copy, unresolved V genes explain less than half, and the rest is unexplained. The DNA gave D and trimming, while V, J and clone size come from that table. Across this sample there are about 83,000 clones, with around 89% seen only once. The ten largest make up more than 4.5% of the sample.

Inclusive of the bounding cysteine and phenylalanine, the CDR3 is 15 residues long. The sequence is cut down to CDR3 DNA, 45 bases in frame from base 1. CDR1 and CDR2 are read off the germline V gene as SGHTA and FQGNSA. V is cut back by 4 bases and J by 5 bases, with 6 bases in the junction unmatched. Interpreted using the paper, the time point label stands for: baseline before first vaccination. Read against the paper, the sample's treatment or condition label means: meningococcal conjugate vaccine given as trial control. Samples from vaccinated people were obtained from the UK trials COV001 and COV002, which included a single-blind randomized controlled phase 2/3 trial of AZD1222 (ChAdOx1 nCoV-19) in healthy adults. For TCRbeta chain sequencing, PBMC samples were collected from trial participants at day 0 and at day 28 after the second dose. The paper's findings and limits, for the study overall: Reportedly, close to half of the unique spike-specific TCRs recognized epitopes lying outside the regions that are mutated in the B.1.351 and B.1.1.7 variants. The whole spike protein was spanned by vaccine-associated CD4 TCRs, and dominant responses were seen in regions 160-218 and 743-854. Conclusions about previously exposed vaccinees are limited because only a handful of AZD1222 recipients were SARS-CoV-2 seropositive at baseline. In the small 56-69-year group, the increase in depth fell short of significance, most likely because of low power. Because no day 14 peak-response samples were available, the repertoires could be characterized only after the peak T cell response. A significant rise in spike-specific TCR breadth and depth was observed after two AZD1222 doses relative to day 0 and relative to MenACWY recipients. Participants were mostly white British, with more females than males. The authors suggested clonal diversity may have been underestimated.

About this clone: No cognate antigen has been identified for it. There are no base qualities to consult, and no much larger clone falls within one base.

Sequencing used peripheral blood, obtained on day 0 of MenACWY control vaccination. In this chain, TRBV7-2 is recombined with TRBJ2-5, with 11 junctional bases fitting TRBD1. This receptor was taken from an adult in good health. CDR3 reads: CASSSDRGHGETQYF. The DNA reads TGTGCCAGCAGCTCGGACAGGGGGCACGGGGAGACCCAGTACTTC. Supplemented by the reference TRBV7-2 and TRBJ2-5 proteins around the CDR3, the complete variable domain is GAGVSQSPSNKVTEKGKDVELRCDPISGHTALYWYRQSLGQGLEFLIYFQGNSAPDKSGLPSDRFSAERTGGSVSTLTIQRTQQEDSAVYLCASSSDRGHGETQYFGPGTRLLVL.